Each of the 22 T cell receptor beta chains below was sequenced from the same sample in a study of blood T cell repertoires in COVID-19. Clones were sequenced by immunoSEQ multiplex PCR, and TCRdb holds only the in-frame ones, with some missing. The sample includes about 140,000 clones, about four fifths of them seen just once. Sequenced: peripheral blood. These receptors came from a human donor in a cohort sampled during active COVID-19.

The CDR3 region is CASSYRQGLSEQYF. CDR3 bases: TGTGCCAGCAGTTACCGACAGGGCCTCAGCGAGCAGTACTTC. The chain links TRBV6-5 to TRBJ2-7; 7 bases are a match to TRBD1. This CDR3 comprises 14 residues. After removal of 2 bases from V and 6 bases from J, the junction contained 7 bases not matched to a gene. In germline, CDR1 is MNHEY, CDR2 SVGAGI.

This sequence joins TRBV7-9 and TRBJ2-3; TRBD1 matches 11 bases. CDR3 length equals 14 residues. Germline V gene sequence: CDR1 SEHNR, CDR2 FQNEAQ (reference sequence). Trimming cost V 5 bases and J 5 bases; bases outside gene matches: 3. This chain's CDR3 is CASSRTGGIDTQYF. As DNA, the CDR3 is TGTGCCAGCAGCCGGACAGGGGGCATAGATACGCAGTATTTT.

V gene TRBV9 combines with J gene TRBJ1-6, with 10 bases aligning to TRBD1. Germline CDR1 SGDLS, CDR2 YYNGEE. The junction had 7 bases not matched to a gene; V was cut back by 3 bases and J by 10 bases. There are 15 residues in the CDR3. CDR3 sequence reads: CASSAPGTGVSPLHF. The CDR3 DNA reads TGTGCCAGCAGCGCCCCCGGGACAGGGGTGTCACCCCTCCACTTT.

Written as DNA, the CDR3 is TGTGCCAGCAGCCTCAGACTAGCCTGGGGGGACATGAACACCGGGGAGCTGTTTTTT. It is translated as CASSLRLAWGDMNTGELFF. The chain links TRBV7-9 to TRBJ2-2; D is possibly TRBD2 (7 bases). The CDR3 has 19 amino acids. The V and J ends lost 5 bases and 1 base respectively, with 23 bases between them. The germline V gene has CDR1 SEHNR and CDR2 FQNEAQ (reference sequence).

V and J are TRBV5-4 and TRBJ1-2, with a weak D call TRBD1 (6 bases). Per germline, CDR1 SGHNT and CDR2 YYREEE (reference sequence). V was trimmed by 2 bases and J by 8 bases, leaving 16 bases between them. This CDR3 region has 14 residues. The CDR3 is CASSLPARGGGYTF. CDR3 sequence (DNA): TGTGCCAGCAGCTTACCGGCAAGGGGGGGCGGCTACACCTTC.

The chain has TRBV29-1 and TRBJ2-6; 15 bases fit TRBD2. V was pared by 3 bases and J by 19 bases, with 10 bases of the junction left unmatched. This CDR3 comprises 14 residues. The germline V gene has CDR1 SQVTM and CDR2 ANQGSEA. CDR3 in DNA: TGCAGCGTTGATTCCGGACTAGCGGGGGGGTTAATAACTTTC. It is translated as CSVDSGLAGGLITF.

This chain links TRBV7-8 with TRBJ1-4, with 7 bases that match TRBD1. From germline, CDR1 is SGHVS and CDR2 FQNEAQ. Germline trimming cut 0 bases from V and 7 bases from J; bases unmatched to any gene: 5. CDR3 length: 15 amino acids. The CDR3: CASSLAGRGSEKLFF. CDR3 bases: TGTGCCAGCAGCTTAGCCGGCAGGGGGTCTGAAAAACTGTTTTTT.

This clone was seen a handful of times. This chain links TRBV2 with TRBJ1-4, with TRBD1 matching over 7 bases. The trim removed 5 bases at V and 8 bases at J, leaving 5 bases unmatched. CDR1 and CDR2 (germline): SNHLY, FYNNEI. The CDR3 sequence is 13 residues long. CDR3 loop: CASSTGAGEKLFF. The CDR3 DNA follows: TGTGCCAGCAGTACAGGGGCGGGGGAAAAACTGTTTTTT.

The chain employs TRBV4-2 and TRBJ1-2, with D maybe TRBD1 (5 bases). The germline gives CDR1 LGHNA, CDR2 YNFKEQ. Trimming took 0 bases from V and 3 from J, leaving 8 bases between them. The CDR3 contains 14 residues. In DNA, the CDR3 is TGTGCCAGCAGCCAAGAAGCACAGGACTATGGCTACACCTTC. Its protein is CASSQEAQDYGYTF.

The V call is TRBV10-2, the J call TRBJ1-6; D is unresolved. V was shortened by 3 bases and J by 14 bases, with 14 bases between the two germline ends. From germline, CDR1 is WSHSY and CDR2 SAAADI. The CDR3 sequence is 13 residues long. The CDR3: CASSEDVDMALHF. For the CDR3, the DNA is TGCGCCAGCAGTGAAGATGTAGATATGGCCCTCCACTTT.

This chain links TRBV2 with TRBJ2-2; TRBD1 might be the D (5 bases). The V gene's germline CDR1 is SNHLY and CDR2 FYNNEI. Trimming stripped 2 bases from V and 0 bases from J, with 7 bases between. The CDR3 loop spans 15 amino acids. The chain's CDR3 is CASSEPRANTGELFF. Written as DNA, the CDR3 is TGTGCCAGCAGTGAACCCAGGGCGAACACCGGGGAGCTGTTTTTT.

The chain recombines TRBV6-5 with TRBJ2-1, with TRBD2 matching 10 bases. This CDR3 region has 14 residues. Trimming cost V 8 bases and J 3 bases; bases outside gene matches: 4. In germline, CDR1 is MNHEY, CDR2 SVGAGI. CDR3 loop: CASGSGGFYNEQFF. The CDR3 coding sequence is TGTGCCAGCGGTAGCGGGGGGTTCTACAATGAGCAGTTCTTC.

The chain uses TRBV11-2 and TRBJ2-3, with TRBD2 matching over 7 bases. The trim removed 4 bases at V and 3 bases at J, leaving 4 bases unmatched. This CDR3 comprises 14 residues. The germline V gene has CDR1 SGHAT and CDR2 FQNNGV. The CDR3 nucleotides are TGTGCCAGCAGCTGGGGGGGTGGAACAGATACGCAGTATTTT. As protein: CASSWGGGTDTQYF.

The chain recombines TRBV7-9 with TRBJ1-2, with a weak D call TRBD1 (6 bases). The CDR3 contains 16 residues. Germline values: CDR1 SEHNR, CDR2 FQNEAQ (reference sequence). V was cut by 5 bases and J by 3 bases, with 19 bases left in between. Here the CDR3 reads CASSGGRGDRDYGYTF. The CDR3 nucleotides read TGTGCCAGCAGCGGGGGCCGGGGGGACCGGGACTATGGCTACACCTTC.

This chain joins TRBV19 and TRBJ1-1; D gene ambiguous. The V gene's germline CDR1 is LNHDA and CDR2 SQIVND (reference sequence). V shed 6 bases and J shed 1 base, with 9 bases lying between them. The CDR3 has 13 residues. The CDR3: CASRLTTNTEAFF. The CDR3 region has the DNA TGTGCCAGTAGACTAACAACGAACACTGAAGCTTTCTTT.

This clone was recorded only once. CDR3 loop: CASSVDRVDEAFF. CDR3 DNA: TGCGCCAGCAGCGTCGACAGGGTGGATGAAGCTTTCTTT. The rearrangement links TRBV5-1 to TRBJ1-1; 7 nucleotides match TRBD1. With 4 bases clipped from V and 7 bases from J, the junction kept 7 bases outside the gene matches. The V gene's germline CDR1 is SGHRS and CDR2 YFSETQ. CDR3 length equals 13 residues. Combining the CDR3 with reference TRBV5-1 and TRBJ1-1 gives the whole variable domain KAGVTQTPRYLIKTRGQQVTLSCSPISGHRSVSWYQQTPGQGLQFLFEYFSETQRNKGNFPGRFSGRQFSNSRSEMNVSTLELGDSALYLCASSVDRVDEAFFGQGTRLTVV.

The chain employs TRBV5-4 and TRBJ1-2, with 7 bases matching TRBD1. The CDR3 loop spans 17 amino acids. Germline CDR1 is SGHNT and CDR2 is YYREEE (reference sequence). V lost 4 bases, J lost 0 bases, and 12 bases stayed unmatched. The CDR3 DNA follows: TGTGCCAGCAGCCCACTGGGGCAGGGGGAATCTAACTATGGCTACACCTTC. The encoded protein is CASSPLGQGESNYGYTF.

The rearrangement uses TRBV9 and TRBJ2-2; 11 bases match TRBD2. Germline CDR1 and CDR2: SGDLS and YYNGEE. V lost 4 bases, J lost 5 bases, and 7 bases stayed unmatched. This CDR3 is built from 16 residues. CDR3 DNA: TGTGCCAGCAGCCTTAGCGGGGGGGCCTGGACCGGGGAGCTGTTTTTT. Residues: CASSLSGGAWTGELFF.

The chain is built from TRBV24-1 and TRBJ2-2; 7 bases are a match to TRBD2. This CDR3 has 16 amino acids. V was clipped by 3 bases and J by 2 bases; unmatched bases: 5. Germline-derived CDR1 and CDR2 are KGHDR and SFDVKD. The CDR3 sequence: CATSDAGLTNTGELFF. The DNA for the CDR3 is TGTGCCACCAGTGATGCGGGACTAACAAACACCGGGGAGCTGTTTTTT.

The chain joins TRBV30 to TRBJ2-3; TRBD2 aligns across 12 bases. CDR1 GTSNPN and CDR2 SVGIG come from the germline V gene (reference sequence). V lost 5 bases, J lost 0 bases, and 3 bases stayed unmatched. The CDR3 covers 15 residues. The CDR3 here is CAWGLAGPSTDTQYF. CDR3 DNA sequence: TGTGCCTGGGGACTAGCGGGACCTAGCACAGATACGCAGTATTTT.

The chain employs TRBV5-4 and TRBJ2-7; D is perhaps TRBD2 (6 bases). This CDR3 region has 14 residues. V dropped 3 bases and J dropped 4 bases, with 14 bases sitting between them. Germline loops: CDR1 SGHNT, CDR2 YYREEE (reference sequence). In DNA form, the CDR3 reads TGTGCCAGCAGCTCCAAGCCCGGGACTTACGAGCAGTACTTC. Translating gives CASSSKPGTYEQYF.

The CDR3 reads CASSLTGGGNTIYF. CDR3 DNA: TGTGCCAGCAGTTTAACAGGGGGCGGAAACACCATATATTTT. The V and J genes are TRBV6-5 and TRBJ1-3; 9 bases map to TRBD1. V was clipped by 4 bases and J by 4 bases; unmatched bases: 2. This CDR3 has 14 residues. Germline V gene lookup returns CDR1 MNHEY and CDR2 SVGAGI.